Listed below are T cell receptor beta chains from one sample, sequenced in a study of CD8 T cells in ankylosing spondylitis. From the 5' RACE reads, TCRdb called clonotypes with MiXCR, one entry per CDR3 protein. Here the sample spans some 250,000 distinct CDR3 sequences, 7.5% to 9% being singletons. The specimen sequenced was blood, either unsorted or a sorted T cell fraction (not recorded which). The receptors originated from a male donor with ankylosing spondylitis or in good health (not recorded which). Each CDR3 is given with its conserved first and last residue. D genes are given only for firm matches. Clone size is shown for a subset of rows, as once, few, many or a class of expanded clone.

D gene: .
clone size: .
J gene: TRBJ1-1
V gene: TRBV7-9
CDR3 protein: CASSLAGGGDTEAFF
CDR3 DNA: TGTGCCAGCAGCTTAGCGGGAGGGGGAGACACTGAAGCTTTCTTT

D gene: .
clone size: many
J gene: TRBJ2-4
V gene: TRBV29-1
CDR3 protein: CSVEDGPELAKNIQYF
CDR3 DNA: TGCAGCGTTGAAGATGGGCCGGAACTAGCCAAAAACATTCAGTACTTC

D gene: .
clone size: many
J gene: TRBJ1-1
V gene: TRBV3-1
CDR3 protein: CASSPPVAGANTEAFF
CDR3 DNA: TGTGCCAGCAGCCCCCCCGTGGCCGGGGCTAACACTGAAGCTTTCTTT

D gene: TRBD1
clone size: many
J gene: TRBJ1-6
V gene: TRBV9
CDR3 protein: CASSSRQGVNSPLHF
CDR3 DNA: TGTGCCAGCAGCTCCCGACAGGGGGTAAATTCACCCCTCCACTTT

D gene: TRBD1
clone size: many
J gene: TRBJ1-2
V gene: TRBV5-1
CDR3 protein: CASSPGQGLSGYTF
CDR3 DNA: TGCGCCAGCAGCCCCGGACAGGGGCTGAGTGGCTACACCTTC

D gene: TRBD1
clone size: .
J gene: TRBJ2-4
V gene: TRBV5-1
CDR3 protein: CASSPMGQKKNIQYF
CDR3 DNA: TGCGCCAGCAGCCCCATGGGACAGAAAAAAAACATTCAGTACTTC

D gene: .
clone size: .
J gene: TRBJ2-6
V gene: TRBV7-8
CDR3 protein: CASSLDGTDLSGANVLTF
CDR3 DNA: TGTGCCAGCAGCTTAGACGGGACCGATCTCTCTGGGGCCAACGTCCTGACTTTC

D gene: TRBD1
clone size: many
J gene: TRBJ2-1
V gene: TRBV20-1
CDR3 protein: CSATAGTDYNEQFF
CDR3 DNA: TGCAGTGCTACCGCCGGGACAGATTACAATGAGCAGTTCTTC

D gene: .
clone size: many
J gene: TRBJ1-1
V gene: TRBV20-1
CDR3 protein: CSARDLTGLGTEAFF
CDR3 DNA: TGCAGTGCTAGAGACCTCACGGGGCTCGGCACTGAAGCTTTCTTT

D gene: TRBD2
clone size: many
J gene: TRBJ2-7
V gene: TRBV20-1
CDR3 protein: CSAAGGRQDEQYF
CDR3 DNA: TGCAGTGCTGCCGGCGGGAGGCAGGACGAGCAGTACTTC

D gene: .
clone size: many
J gene: TRBJ1-1
V gene: TRBV9
CDR3 protein: CASSPGQLLNTEAFF
CDR3 DNA: TGTGCCAGCAGCCCAGGACAGCTCTTGAACACTGAAGCTTTCTTT

D gene: TRBD1
clone size: many
J gene: TRBJ1-1
V gene: TRBV20-1
CDR3 protein: CSARAGRGRGTEAFF
CDR3 DNA: TGCAGTGCTAGAGCCGGCAGGGGGCGAGGGACTGAAGCTTTCTTT

D gene: TRBD1
clone size: few
J gene: TRBJ2-7
V gene: TRBV7-2
CDR3 protein: CASSLSDRGPEQYF
CDR3 DNA: TGTGCCAGCAGCTTATCGGACAGGGGGCCCGAGCAGTACTTC

D gene: TRBD2
clone size: .
J gene: TRBJ2-7
V gene: TRBV20-1
CDR3 protein: CSARGGDAPYEQYF
CDR3 DNA: TGCAGTGCTAGGGGAGGGGACGCGCCCTACGAGCAGTACTTC

D gene: TRBD1
clone size: few
J gene: TRBJ2-2
V gene: TRBV30
CDR3 protein: CAWRGTGSNTGELFF
CDR3 DNA: TGTGCCTGGAGGGGGACAGGATCAAACACCGGGGAGCTGTTTTTT

D gene: TRBD2
clone size: many
J gene: TRBJ2-1
V gene: TRBV25-1
CDR3 protein: CASSEYIRTSGRLNEQFF
CDR3 DNA: TGTGCCAGCAGTGAATATATTCGGACTAGCGGGAGGCTCAACGAGCAGTTCTTC

D gene: .
clone size: many
J gene: TRBJ1-1
V gene: TRBV7-6
CDR3 protein: CASSSPGQPNTEAFF
CDR3 DNA: TGTGCCAGCAGCTCACCAGGACAGCCGAACACTGAAGCTTTCTTT

D gene: TRBD1
clone size: few
J gene: TRBJ2-3
V gene: TRBV20-1
CDR3 protein: CSADDRASDTQYF
CDR3 DNA: TGCAGTGCTGATGACAGGGCGAGCGATACGCAGTATTTT

D gene: TRBD1
clone size: many
J gene: TRBJ2-7
V gene: TRBV20-1
CDR3 protein: CSARDRDRGYYEQYF
CDR3 DNA: TGCAGTGCTAGAGATAGGGACAGGGGCTACTACGAGCAGTACTTC

D gene: .
clone size: .
J gene: TRBJ2-7
V gene: TRBV27
CDR3 protein: CASSLGGRGYEQYF
CDR3 DNA: TGTGCCAGCAGTTTAGGGGGCAGGGGCTACGAGCAGTACTTC

D gene: TRBD1
clone size: .
J gene: TRBJ1-1
V gene: TRBV12-3/TRBV12-4
CDR3 protein: CASSLQGALGTEAFF
CDR3 DNA: TGTGCCAGCAGTTTACAGGGGGCGCTGGGCACTGAAGCTTTCTTT

D gene: TRBD2
clone size: many
J gene: TRBJ2-7
V gene: TRBV7-2
CDR3 protein: CASSLALLAGGLYYEQYF
CDR3 DNA: TGTGCCAGCAGCTTAGCGCTTCTAGCGGGGGGATTATACTACGAGCAGTACTTC

D gene: TRBD2
clone size: .
J gene: TRBJ2-7
V gene: TRBV6-5
CDR3 protein: CASSYRGGRTPTLYEQYF
CDR3 DNA: TGTGCCAGCAGTTACCGGGGGGGCAGGACTCCGACCCTCTACGAGCAGTACTTC

D gene: .
clone size: many
J gene: TRBJ1-2
V gene: TRBV11-2
CDR3 protein: CASSLEVGANYGYTF
CDR3 DNA: TGTGCCAGCAGCTTAGAAGTGGGGGCTAACTATGGCTACACCTTC